This T cell receptor (beta chain) was sequenced for a study of cytotoxic CD8 clonotypes in ibrutinib-treated CLL. As for the study in general: Over 9 relapsed/refractory, over 14 treatment-naive; around 18 IGHV unmutated. Partial responses totalled approximately 25 and complete responses 2; after median approximately 62 months, about 14 remained remitted and about 12 progressed.

As input for TCR beta libraries, around 2 micrograms of genomic DNA came from cryopreserved PBMCs. In germline, CDR1 is SQVTM, CDR2 ANQGSEA. J gave up 10 bases and V 8 bases, and 13 bases lay outside the gene matches. CDR3 length: 12 residues. Deep sequencing aimed at 1 in 200,000 to 1 in 1 million T cells' resolution. Assay: immunoSEQ multiplex PCR; the TCRdb copy retains only in-frame clones and omits some. Among 200,000 to 250,000 clones, over 65% were seen once, and the ten largest hold approximately 5.9%. This receptor was identified in a human donor with chronic lymphocytic leukemia. Sequencing used PBMCs, obtained after 12 months of ibrutinib treatment. This chain joins TRBV29-1 and TRBJ1-2, with 7 bases matching TRBD1. CDR3 sequence: CSPSRGEGAYTF. In DNA form, the CDR3 reads TGCAGCCCATCAAGGGGCGAGGGGGCCTACACCTTC. The full variable domain, rest sourced from reference TRBV29-1 and TRBJ1-2, is SAVISQKPSRDICQRGTSLTIQCQVDSQVTMMFWYRQQPGQSLTLIATANQGSEATYESGFVIDKFPISRPNLTFSTLTVSNMSPEDSSIYLCSPSRGEGAYTFGSGTRLTVV.